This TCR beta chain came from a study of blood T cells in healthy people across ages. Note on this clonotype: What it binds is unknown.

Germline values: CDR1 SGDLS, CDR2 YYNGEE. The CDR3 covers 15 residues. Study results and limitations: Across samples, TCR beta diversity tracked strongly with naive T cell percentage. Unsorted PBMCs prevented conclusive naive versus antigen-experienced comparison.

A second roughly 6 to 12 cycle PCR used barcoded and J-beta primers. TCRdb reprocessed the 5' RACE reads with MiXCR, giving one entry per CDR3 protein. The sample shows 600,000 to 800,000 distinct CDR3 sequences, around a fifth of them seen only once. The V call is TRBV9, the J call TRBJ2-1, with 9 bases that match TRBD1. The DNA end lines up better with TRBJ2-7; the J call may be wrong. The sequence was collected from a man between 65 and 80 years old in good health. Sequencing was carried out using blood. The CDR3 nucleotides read TGTGCCAGCAGCGTAGGGGACAGGGTTTCGTACGAGCAGTACTTC. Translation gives CASSVGDRVSYEQYF.